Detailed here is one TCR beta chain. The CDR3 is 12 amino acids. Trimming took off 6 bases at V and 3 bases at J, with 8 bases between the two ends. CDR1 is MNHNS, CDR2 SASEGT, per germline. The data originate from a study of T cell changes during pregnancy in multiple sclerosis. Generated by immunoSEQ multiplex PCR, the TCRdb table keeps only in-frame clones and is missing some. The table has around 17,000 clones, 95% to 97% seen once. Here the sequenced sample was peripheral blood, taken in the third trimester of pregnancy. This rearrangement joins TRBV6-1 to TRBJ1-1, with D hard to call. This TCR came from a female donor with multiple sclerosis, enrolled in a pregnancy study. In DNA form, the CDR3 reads TGTGCCAGCAGATTCGGGGACACTGAAGCTTTCTTT. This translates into CASRFGDTEAFF.